Listed below are T cell receptor beta chains from one sample, sequenced in a study of T cell repertoires in cytomegalovirus infection. TCRdb re-analysed the reads in MiXCR, keeping a single row per CDR3 protein. This table has 100,000 or so distinct CDR3 sequences, about 22% appearing once. The sequenced material came from CD8+ T cells from PBMCs. These receptors were collected from a human donor in good health (CMV status not recorded). Some clones in this sample may be carry-over from other donors' samples. The CDR3 runs from the conserved cysteine through the conserved F or W. D genes are given only for firm matches. Clone size appears in some rows only: once, few, many, or a class for an expanded clone.

>TRBJ2-5|.|TRBV2|16|.
CASRPYGAAGWETQYF
TGTGCCAGCAGACCCTACGGCGCGGCAGGGTGGGAGACCCAGTACTTC
>TRBJ2-7|many|TRBV7-6|18|TRBD1
CASSPRTPRDRYTYEQYF
TGTGCCAGCAGCCCCCGTACCCCTCGGGACAGATATACCTACGAGCAGTACTTC
>TRBJ2-5|.|TRBV20-1|16|.
CSARDKNAKGWRTQYF
TGCAGTGCTAGAGATAAGAACGCCAAAGGATGGAGGACCCAGTACTTC
>TRBJ1-4|.|TRBV7-9|15|TRBD1
CASSYGTASNEKLFF
TGTGCCAGCAGCTACGGGACAGCTAGTAATGAAAAACTGTTTTTT
>TRBJ2-1|.|TRBV12-3/TRBV12-4|14|.
CASSLASSYNEQFF
TGTGCCAGCAGTTTAGCTAGCTCCTACAATGAGCAGTTCTTC
>TRBJ2-2|few|TRBV27|14|.
CASSLSPRSGELFF
TGTGCCAGCAGTTTATCCCCCCGTAGCGGGGAGCTGTTTTTT
>TRBJ2-1|.|TRBV5-5|13|.
CASSFSGNNEQFF
TGTGCCAGCAGCTTTTCCGGGAATAATGAGCAGTTCTTC
>TRBJ2-5|few|TRBV19|16|TRBD1
CASSIVTGGSGETQYF
TGTGCCAGTAGTATCGTAACAGGGGGCTCGGGAGAGACCCAGTACTTC
>TRBJ2-6|.|TRBV20-1|14|.
CSARGLDGANVLTF
TGCAGTGCTAGAGGGCTAGATGGGGCCAACGTCCTGACTTTC
>TRBJ1-6|.|TRBV15|14|.
CATSRDRRLSPLHF
TGTGCCACCAGCAGAGATAGGAGGTTATCACCCCTCCACTTT
>TRBJ2-7|few|TRBV19|14|TRBD1
CASSDQGAYYEQYF
TGTGCCAGTAGCGACCAGGGGGCCTACTACGAGCAGTACTTC
>TRBJ2-4|many|TRBV4-3|15|.
CASSQDGVRQNIQYF
TGCGCCAGCAGCCAAGATGGAGTCAGGCAAAACATTCAGTACTTC
>TRBJ2-3|.|TRBV9|16|TRBD2
CASSDVAGALLDTQYF
TGTGCCAGCAGCGACGTAGCGGGGGCCCTATTAGATACGCAGTATTTT
>TRBJ2-2|.|TRBV7-6|13|.
CASSLRVSGELFF
TGTGCCAGCAGCTTAAGGGTCTCCGGGGAGCTGTTTTTT
>TRBJ1-6|few|TRBV19|23|.
CASSNSLVAIPWLTSSYNSPLHF
TGTGCCAGTAGTAATTCTCTGGTGGCAATTCCCTGGTTAACTAGCTCCTATAATTCACCCCTCCACTTT
>TRBJ1-3|few|TRBV6-1|14|.
CASSSGFSGNTIYF
TGTGCCAGCAGTTCAGGCTTCTCTGGAAACACCATATATTTT
>TRBJ2-1|.|TRBV11-2|16|TRBD2
CASSHGTSGRGTEQFF
TGTGCCAGCAGCCACGGGACTAGCGGGAGGGGGACTGAGCAGTTCTTC
>TRBJ2-2|few|TRBV24-1|14|.
CATRDRASTGELFF
TGTGCCACCAGGGACAGAGCTTCCACCGGGGAGCTGTTTTTT
>TRBJ2-7|few|TRBV19|15|TRBD1
CASQLLGQVGYEQYF
TGTGCCAGCCAACTCCTGGGACAGGTGGGCTACGAGCAGTACTTC
>TRBJ2-2|.|TRBV28|16|.
CASRLDREAYTGELFF
TGTGCCAGCAGATTAGACAGGGAGGCGTACACCGGGGAGCTGTTTTTT
>TRBJ1-1|.|TRBV30|11|.
CAALGSGGAFF
TGTGCCGCACTGGGCAGTGGAGGAGCTTTCTTT
>TRBJ2-1|many|TRBV7-2|16|.
CASSLEGMDPYNEQFF
TGTGCCAGCAGCTTAGAGGGTATGGATCCCTACAATGAGCAGTTCTTC
>TRBJ2-2|few|TRBV5-4|14|.
CASSPPGLVGELFF
TGTGCCAGCAGCCCCCCGGGACTGGTCGGGGAGCTGTTTTTT
>TRBJ2-1|once|TRBV12-5|14|.
CASGLVTGSDEQFF
TGTGCTAGTGGTTTGGTAACGGGGAGTGATGAGCAGTTCTTC
>TRBJ2-1|.|TRBV12-3/TRBV12-4|12|.
CASSPTGYEQFF
TGTGCCAGCAGTCCCACAGGGTACGAGCAGTTCTTC
>TRBJ2-5|few|TRBV2|14|TRBD1
CASSEGQGQETQYF
TGTGCCAGCAGTGAAGGACAGGGCCAAGAGACCCAGTACTTC
>TRBJ1-1|.|TRBV6-2/TRBV6-3|14|.
CASSADRQNTEAFF
TGTGCCAGCAGTGCCGACAGACAAAACACTGAAGCTTTCTTT
>TRBJ1-1|many|TRBV7-9|13|.
CASSLGAGRLAFF
TGTGCCAGCAGCTTAGGCGCAGGGCGTCTCGCTTTCTTT
>TRBJ1-6|.|TRBV12-3/TRBV12-4|15|TRBD1
CASSQFGTDNSPLHF
TGTGCCAGCAGCCAATTCGGGACAGATAATTCACCCCTCCACTTT
>TRBJ2-3|few|TRBV19|13|.
CASSIGAPDTQYF
TGTGCCAGTAGTATAGGGGCCCCAGATACGCAGTATTTT
>TRBJ1-1|.|TRBV11-2|15|TRBD1
CASSLSGQPNTEAFF
TGTGCCAGCAGTTTGTCGGGACAGCCGAACACTGAAGCTTTCTTT
>TRBJ2-6|many|TRBV7-3|15|.
CASGPDSSGANVLTF
TGTGCCAGCGGCCCGGACAGCTCTGGGGCCAACGTCCTGACTTTC
>TRBJ1-5|many|TRBV7-2|15|TRBD1
CASSLDPGGHQPQHF
TGTGCCAGCAGCTTAGATCCAGGGGGACATCAGCCCCAGCATTTT
>TRBJ2-7|.|TRBV6-5|18|.
CASSYSPRVWGPLDEQYF
TGTGCCAGCAGTTACTCACCACGTGTCTGGGGTCCTTTGGACGAGCAGTACTTC
>TRBJ2-2|.|TRBV28|15|TRBD1
CASSSFDRDTGELFF
TGTGCCAGCAGTTCCTTCGACAGGGACACCGGGGAGCTGTTTTTT
>TRBJ2-2|few|TRBV28|14|TRBD2
CASSRGTTTGELFF
TGTGCCAGCAGCCGCGGGACTACCACCGGGGAGCTGTTTTTT
>TRBJ2-7|.|TRBV28|13|.
CASSLTLRLEQYF
TGTGCCAGCAGTTTAACACTCAGGCTGGAGCAGTACTTC
>TRBJ2-1|few|TRBV28|14|TRBD1
CASMGTGIGDEQFF
TGTGCCAGCATGGGGACAGGGATCGGGGATGAGCAGTTCTTC
>TRBJ2-1|.|TRBV15|12|.
CATSRVVNEQFF
TGTGCCACCAGCAGAGTGGTAAATGAGCAGTTCTTC
>TRBJ2-2|.|TRBV4-3|16|.
CASSQDGVGGTGELFF
TGCGCCAGCAGCCAAGATGGGGTTGGAGGCACCGGGGAGCTGTTTTTT
>TRBJ1-2|.|TRBV11-2|15|.
CASSEEGGIAYGYTF
TGTGCCAGCAGTGAAGAAGGCGGTATTGCCTATGGCTACACCTTC
>TRBJ2-2|once|TRBV10-1|16|.
CASSGHRQANTGELFF
TGCGCCAGCAGTGGACATAGACAGGCCAACACCGGGGAGCTGTTTTTT
>TRBJ1-1|few|TRBV20-1|12|.
CSAPDPNTEAFF
TGCAGTGCCCCCGACCCGAACACTGAAGCTTTCTTT
>TRBJ2-7|few|TRBV27|14|.
CASCSGTGSYEQYF
TGTGCCAGCTGTTCCGGGACGGGTTCCTACGAGCAGTACTTC